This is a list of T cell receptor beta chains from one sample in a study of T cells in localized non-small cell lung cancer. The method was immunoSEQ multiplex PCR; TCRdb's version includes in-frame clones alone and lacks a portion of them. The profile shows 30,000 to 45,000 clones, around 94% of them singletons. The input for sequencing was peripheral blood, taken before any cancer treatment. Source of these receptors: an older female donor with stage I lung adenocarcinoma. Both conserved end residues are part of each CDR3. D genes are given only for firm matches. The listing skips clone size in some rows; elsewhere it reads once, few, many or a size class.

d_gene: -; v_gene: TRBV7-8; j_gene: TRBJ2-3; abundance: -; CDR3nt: TGTGCCAGCAGCTTAGGGGCTGTCCTTGGGACAGATACGCAGTATTTT; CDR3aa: CASSLGAVLGTDTQYF
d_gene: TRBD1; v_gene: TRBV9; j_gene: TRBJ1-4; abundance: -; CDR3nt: TGTGCCAGCAGCGGGCCCCGGGACAGGGCGACAACTAATGAAAAACTGTTTTTT; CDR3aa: CASSGPRDRATTNEKLFF
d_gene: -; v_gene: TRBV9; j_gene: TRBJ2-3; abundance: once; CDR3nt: TGTGCCAGCAGCGTAGTGGGGGGCCGAGGGGATACGCAGTATTTT; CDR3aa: CASSVVGGRGDTQYF
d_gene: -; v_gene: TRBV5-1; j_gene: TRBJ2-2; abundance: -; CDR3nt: TGCGCCAGCAGCTTGACAGACACCGGGGAGCTGTTTTTT; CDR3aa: CASSLTDTGELFF
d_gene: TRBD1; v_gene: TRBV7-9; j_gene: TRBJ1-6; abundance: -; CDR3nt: TGTGCCAGCAGCACACCTACGTACGGACAGGGGGTTCGACCCCTCCACTTT; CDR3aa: CASSTPTYGQGVRPLHF
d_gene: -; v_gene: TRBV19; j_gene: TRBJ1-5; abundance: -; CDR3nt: TGTGCCAGCACGGGGGGGAGAAGGGGTCAGCCCCAGCATTTT; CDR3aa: CASTGGRRGQPQHF
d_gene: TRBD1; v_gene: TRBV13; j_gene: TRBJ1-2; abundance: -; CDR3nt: TGTGCCAGCAGCTTAGGGACAGGGAAGTATGGCTACACCTTC; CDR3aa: CASSLGTGKYGYTF
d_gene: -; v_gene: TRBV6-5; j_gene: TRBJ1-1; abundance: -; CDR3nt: TGTGCCAGCAGTTACTCGGGGGGCGGAGGAGCGACTGAAGCTTTCTTT; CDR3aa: CASSYSGGGGATEAFF
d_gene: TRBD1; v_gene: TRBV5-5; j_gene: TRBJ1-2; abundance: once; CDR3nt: TGTGCCAGCAGCTCGGACAGGGCCTTCGATGGCTACACCTTC; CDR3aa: CASSSDRAFDGYTF
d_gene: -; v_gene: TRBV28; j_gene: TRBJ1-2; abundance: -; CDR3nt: TGTGCCAGCAGTCGCCCTTTCAGGTTGGGACGAGACCTATCTGGCTACACCTTC; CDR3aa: CASSRPFRLGRDLSGYTF
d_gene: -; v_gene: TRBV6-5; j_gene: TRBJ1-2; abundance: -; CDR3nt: TGTGCCAGCAGTTACAACTATGGCTACACCTTC; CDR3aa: CASSYNYGYTF
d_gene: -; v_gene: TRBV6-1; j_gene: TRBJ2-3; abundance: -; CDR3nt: TGTGCCAGCAGTCACAGGGTTACAGATACGCAGTATTTT; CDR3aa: CASSHRVTDTQYF
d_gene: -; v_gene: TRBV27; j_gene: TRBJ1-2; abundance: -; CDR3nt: TGTGCCAGCAGTCGTTCGGATCTGCAAGACCCCAGGGACTATGGCTATACCTTC; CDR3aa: CASSRSDLQDPRDYGYTF
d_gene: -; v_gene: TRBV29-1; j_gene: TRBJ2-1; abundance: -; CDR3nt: TGCAGCGTACTTGACTGGTTGGTCAATGAGCAGTTCTTC; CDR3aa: CSVLDWLVNEQFF
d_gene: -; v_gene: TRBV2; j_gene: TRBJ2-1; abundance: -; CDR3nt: TGTGCCAGCACGAGGGGGGTAGACAATGAGCAGTTCTTC; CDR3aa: CASTRGVDNEQFF
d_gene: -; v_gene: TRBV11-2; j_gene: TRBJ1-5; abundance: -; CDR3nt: TGTGCCAGCAGCCCGGACAGAAATCAGCCCCAGCATTTT; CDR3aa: CASSPDRNQPQHF
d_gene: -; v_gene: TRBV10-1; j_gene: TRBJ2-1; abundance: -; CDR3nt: TGCGCCAGCAGCCTAACGGGCTTCGAGGTCAATGAGCAGTTCTTC; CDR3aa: CASSLTGFEVNEQFF
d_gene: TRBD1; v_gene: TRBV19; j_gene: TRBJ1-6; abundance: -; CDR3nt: TGTGCCAGTAGTAGAGGGGACAGGGATAATTCACCCCTCCACTTT; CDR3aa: CASSRGDRDNSPLHF
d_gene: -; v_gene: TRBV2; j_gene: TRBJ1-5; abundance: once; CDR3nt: TGTGCCAGCACGGTCCGGGGGTTAGGTAATCAGCCCCAGCATTTT; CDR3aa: CASTVRGLGNQPQHF
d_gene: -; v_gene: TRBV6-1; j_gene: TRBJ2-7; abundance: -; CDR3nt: TGTGCCAGCAGTGACAGACAGGACGGGGAGCAGTACTTC; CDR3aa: CASSDRQDGEQYF
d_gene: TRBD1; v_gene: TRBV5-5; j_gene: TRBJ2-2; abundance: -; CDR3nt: TGTGCCAGCAGCTCATCCGGGACAGCTAAAACCGGGGAGCTGTTTTTT; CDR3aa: CASSSSGTAKTGELFF
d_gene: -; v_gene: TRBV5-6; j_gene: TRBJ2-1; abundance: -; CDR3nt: TGTGCCAGCAGCACCCCGGGACTCCCGGGGATAGATGAGCAGTTCTTC; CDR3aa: CASSTPGLPGIDEQFF